This entry lists 32 T cell receptor beta chains sequenced from one sample in a study of T-cell reconstitution after alpha-beta-depleted transplantation in children. The authors prepared the TCRbeta library with unique molecular identifiers. TCRdb processed the PCR reads anew with MiXCR; each CDR3 protein has one entry. The sample contains some 240,000 distinct CDR3 sequences, around 12% of which appear only once. Specimen: PBMCs from the stem cell graft donor, collected from the stem cell graft. These receptors came from a human donor who donated a stem cell graft to a child with acute lymphoblastic leukemia.

In this sample, this clonotype turned up a few times. The chain joins TRBV29-1 to TRBJ2-5; D ambiguous. Between the trimmed V and J ends, which lost 4 bases and 1 base, there was a span of 16 bases. Germline V CDR1 and CDR2: SQVTM, ANQGSEA. This CDR3 has 15 residues. This CDR3 is CSVGRRSATQETQYF. CDR3 bases: TGCAGCGTTGGACGACGTTCGGCGACCCAAGAGACCCAGTACTTC. Combining the CDR3 with reference TRBV29-1 and TRBJ2-5 gives the whole variable domain SAVISQKPSRDICQRGTSLTIQCQVDSQVTMMFWYRQQPGQSLTLIATANQGSEATYESGFVIDKFPISRPNLTFSTLTVSNMSPEDSSIYLCSVGRRSATQETQYFGPGTRLLVL.

There are a few counts of this clonotype. This chain joins TRBV5-1 and TRBJ1-2, with D perhaps matching TRBD1 (5 bases). Germline loops: CDR1 SGHRS, CDR2 YFSETQ. V was clipped by 0 bases and J by 8 bases, with 8 bases between them. The CDR3 has 12 amino acids. This chain's CDR3 is CASSLGGEGYTF. The CDR3 DNA reads as TGCGCCAGCAGCTTGGGAGGGGAGGGCTACACCTTC.

This clonotype was seen at least ten times. The chain carries TRBV4-1 and TRBJ1-1, with 9 bases identical to TRBD1. Trimming took 0 bases from V and 10 from J; bases not matched to a gene: 12. The CDR3 sequence is 16 residues long. CDR1 is MGHRA and CDR2 is YSYEKL in the germline V gene. The CDR3 here is CASSQDPPGQGRGAFF. The CDR3, as DNA: TGCGCCAGCAGCCAAGATCCACCGGGACAGGGTCGAGGAGCTTTCTTT.

This clonotype was counted ten times or more. The chain has TRBV5-6 and TRBJ1-5, with D unresolved. Per germline, CDR1 SGHDT and CDR2 YYEEEE. This CDR3 spans 17 amino acids. Trimming removed 0 bases at V and 2 bases at J, with 15 bases between. This CDR3 is CASSLAYGNRGNQPQHF. The CDR3 coding sequence is TGTGCCAGCAGCTTGGCCTACGGCAACCGGGGCAATCAGCCCCAGCATTTT.

At least ten counts were recorded for this clonotype. The chain links TRBV5-1 to TRBJ2-5, with TRBD2 matching over 13 bases. V shed 1 base and J 1 base; nucleotides not matched to a gene: 1. The CDR3 runs 16 residues. Germline loops: CDR1 SGHRS, CDR2 YFSETQ. CDR3 loop: CASSLRTSGGQETQYF. The CDR3 DNA follows: TGCGCCAGCAGCTTGAGGACTAGCGGGGGCCAAGAGACCCAGTACTTC.

The V gene is TRBV7-4, the J gene TRBJ2-7, with D perhaps assigned TRBD1 or TRBD2 (7 bases each). Germline-derived CDR1 and CDR2 are SGHVT and SQSDAQ. Trimming shortened V by 2 bases and J by 2 bases, and 34 bases separated the two germline ends. The CDR3 length is 22 residues. CDR3 protein: CASSLFGPDRVGGRSFAYEQYF. CDR3 in DNA: TGTGCCAGCAGCTTATTCGGGCCTGACAGGGTGGGGGGGAGATCTTTTGCCTACGAGCAGTACTTC.

This clonotype was seen at least ten times. The chain uses TRBV20-1 and TRBJ2-3, with D unresolved. V was trimmed by 0 bases and J by 6 bases, leaving 19 bases between them. CDR1 is DFQATT, CDR2 SNEGSKA, per germline (reference sequence). This CDR3 spans 16 amino acids. The chain's CDR3 is CSARDRALSRMDTQYF. In nucleotides, the CDR3 is TGCAGTGCTAGAGATCGGGCTCTCTCTAGGATGGATACGCAGTATTTT.

This clonotype showed up many times. This chain joins TRBV20-1 and TRBJ2-5; maybe TRBD2 (7 bases). V shed 2 bases and J shed 5 bases, with 18 bases lying between them. CDR3 length: 15 amino acids. The germline V gene has CDR1 DFQATT and CDR2 SNEGSKA (reference sequence). The CDR3 sequence: CSARRGGGWGETQYF. The CDR3 DNA follows: TGCAGTGCTAGAAGAGGGGGGGGCTGGGGGGAGACCCAGTACTTC.

This clonotype was seen at least ten times. V gene TRBV20-1 combines with J gene TRBJ1-6; D not certain. The CDR3 is 15 residues long. The V end was cut by 7 bases, the J end by 0 bases, with 13 bases between. From germline, CDR1 is DFQATT and CDR2 SNEGSKA (reference sequence). In DNA, the CDR3 is TGCAGTGTATCCGGGCTGAGCTCCTATAATTCACCCCTCCACTTT. Protein sequence: CSVSGLSSYNSPLHF.

This clonotype was detected ten times or more. The V gene is TRBV19, the J gene TRBJ1-1, with D possibly being TRBD1 (6 bases). The V gene's germline CDR1 is LNHDA and CDR2 SQIVND (reference sequence). The CDR3 sequence is 13 residues long. V dropped 11 bases and J dropped 6 bases, with 19 bases sitting between them. In DNA form, the CDR3 reads TGTGCCGCCGGCCCAGGGGTTCTGGCTGAAGCTTTCTTT. This encodes CAAGPGVLAEAFF.

This clonotype rates as medium-sized. This rearrangement joins TRBV5-1 to TRBJ2-3; D remains unclear. Germline CDR1 and CDR2: SGHRS and YFSETQ. The CDR3 extends over 14 amino acids. The ends were cut back, 0 bases at V and 0 bases at J, with 5 bases in the middle. The CDR3 here is CASSLARSTDTQYF. As DNA, the CDR3 is TGCGCCAGCAGCTTGGCCCGAAGCACAGATACGCAGTATTTT.

This clonotype occurred many times. The CDR3 bases are TGTGCCAGCAGTTTAAGGTTAGCGGGCGATTACGAGCAGTACTTC. As protein: CASSLRLAGDYEQYF. The chain links TRBV27 to TRBJ2-7, with 7 nucleotides matching TRBD2. This CDR3 is built from 15 residues. The ends lost 2 bases at V and 4 bases at J; junction bases unmatched: 8. Per germline, CDR1 MNHEY and CDR2 SMNVEV (reference sequence).

This clonotype was picked up many times. The chain couples TRBV5-1 to TRBJ2-1, with TRBD1 as a possible D gene (6 bases). In germline, CDR1 is SGHRS, CDR2 YFSETQ. The V end was cut by 4 bases, the J end by 9 bases, with 11 bases between. CDR3 length: 12 residues. The CDR3 bases are TGCGCCAGCAGCCAGGACAGCCTTGAGCAGTTCTTC. Protein sequence: CASSQDSLEQFF.

This clonotype was picked up many times. The chain combines TRBV5-6 with TRBJ2-3, with D possibly TRBD2 on 6 matching bases. The germline V gene encodes CDR1 SGHDT and CDR2 YYEEEE. V dropped 0 bases and J dropped 3 bases, with 14 bases sitting between them. The CDR3 is made up of 16 amino acids. CDR3: CASSLAPAGLTDTQYF. CDR3 coding DNA: TGTGCCAGCAGCTTGGCCCCAGCGGGCCTAACAGATACGCAGTATTTT. Using reference TRBV5-6 and TRBJ2-3 for the parts outside the CDR3, the full variable domain is DAGVTQSPTHLIKTRGQQVTLRCSPKSGHDTVSWYQQALGQGPQFIFQYYEEEERQRGNFPDRFSGHQFPNYSSELNVNALLLGDSALYLCASSLAPAGLTDTQYFGPGTRLTVL.

The CDR3 region is CASSRGRPNEQFF. The CDR3 DNA follows: TGTGCCAGCAGCCGGGGAAGGCCAAATGAGCAGTTCTTC. The gene calls are TRBV11-2 and TRBJ2-1; tentatively, D is TRBD2 (5 bases). Trimming left V 5 bases short and J 7 bases short, with 12 bases between. The CDR3 has 13 residues. Germline V gives CDR1 SGHAT, CDR2 FQNNGV.

This clonotype was observed at least ten times. The chain links TRBV6-2 or TRBV6-3 to TRBJ2-7, with D maybe TRBD2 (6 bases). V was cut by 6 bases and J by 3 bases, with 21 bases left in between. The CDR3 consists of 16 residues. CDR1 MNHEY and CDR2 SVGEGT come from the germline V gene. The chain's CDR3 is CASSPWTTGIRYEQYF. CDR3 sequence (DNA): TGTGCCAGCAGCCCCTGGACTACGGGAATCCGCTACGAGCAGTACTTC.

This clonotype came up many times. This chain joins TRBV6-5 and TRBJ2-2; 8 positions match TRBD2. Germline lookup yields CDR1 MNHEY and CDR2 SVGAGI. V shed 4 bases and J 5 bases; nucleotides not matched to a gene: 9. This CDR3 comprises 16 residues. CDR3 coding DNA: TGTGCCAGCAGTTTCGATTTCCCGGGGGGGACCGGGGAGCTGTTTTTT. This gives the protein CASSFDFPGGTGELFF.

There are many counts of this clonotype. V is TRBV5-5 and J is TRBJ1-4; TRBD1 might be the D (5 bases). The V end lost 3 bases, the J end lost 11 bases, and 14 bases lay between the germline ends. The CDR3 covers 13 residues. Germline CDR1 SGHKS, CDR2 YYEKEE (reference sequence). CDR3 amino acids: CASSWTLGAKLFF. CDR3 DNA: TGTGCCAGCAGCTGGACACTAGGGGCGAAACTGTTTTTT.

The chain is built from TRBV19 and TRBJ2-7; D is unclear. CDR3 size: 13 residues. The germline CDR1 and CDR2 sequences are LNHDA and SQIVND (reference sequence). Trimming took 3 bases from V and 4 from J, leaving 10 bases between them. This chain's CDR3 is CASSMDGAYEQYF. CDR3 coding DNA: TGTGCCAGTAGTATGGACGGAGCGTACGAGCAGTACTTC.

This clonotype was seen many times. One end of the junction fails to match germline, which may point to a read error. The rearrangement joins TRBV5-1 to TRBJ2-7; possibly TRBD2 for D (6 bases). From germline, CDR1 is SGHRS and CDR2 YFSETQ. The CDR3 is 13 residues long. The CDR3 sequence is CASSLGGTYEQYF. CDR3 nucleotide sequence: TGTGCCAGCAGCTTGGGAGGCACCTACGAGCAGTACTTC. The full variable domain, with the rest looked up from reference TRBV5-1 and TRBJ2-7, is KAGVTQTPRYLIKTRGQQVTLSCSPISGHRSVSWYQQTPGQGLQFLFEYFSETQRNKGNFPGRFSGRQFSNSRSEMNVSTLELGDSALYLCASSLGGTYEQYFGPGTRLTVT.

In its sample, this clonotype was seen many times. This sequence joins TRBV9 and TRBJ1-4; no clear D. Per germline, CDR1 SGDLS and CDR2 YYNGEE. V gave up 3 bases and J gave up 7 bases, with 16 bases separating them. The length of the CDR3 is 15 residues. In DNA form, the CDR3 reads TGTGCCAGCAGCGAAAGAGGGTCCCGGGCTGAAAAACTGTTTTTT. Encoded protein: CASSERGSRAEKLFF.

Only a few counts were recorded for this clonotype. The chain recombines TRBV20-1 with TRBJ1-2, with D hard to call. The germline V gene has CDR1 DFQATT and CDR2 SNEGSKA (reference sequence). V gave up 6 bases and J gave up 7 bases, with 21 bases separating them. This CDR3 has 14 residues. For the CDR3, the DNA is TGCAGTGCCCTCCGACCCCAAAGAACGGTTGGCTACACCTTC. It codes for CSALRPQRTVGYTF.

The sample holds many counts of this clonotype. The chain recombines TRBV28 with TRBJ2-1; a possible D gene is TRBD2 (5 bases). CDR1 is MDHEN, CDR2 SYDVKM, per germline. V was trimmed by 5 bases and J by 7 bases, leaving 18 bases between them. This CDR3 region has 15 residues. CDR3 protein: CASSPGRGSGNEQFF. CDR3 DNA: TGTGCCAGCAGTCCCGGTCGGGGATCGGGGAATGAGCAGTTCTTC. Looking up the rest from reference TRBV28 and TRBJ2-1 gives the full variable domain: DVKVTQSSRYLVKRTGEKVFLECVQDMDHENMFWYRQDPGLGLRLIYFSYDVKMKEKGDIPEGYSVSREKKERFSLILESASTNQTSMYLCASSPGRGSGNEQFFGPGTRLTVL.

With regard to this clonotype: This clone may be a read error of a much larger clone one base away. The rearrangement uses TRBV7-8 and TRBJ1-3, with unresolved D. The germline V gene encodes CDR1 SGHVS and CDR2 FQNEAQ. The CDR3 has 16 residues. V lost 1 base and J 0 bases, leaving 10 bases between the germline ends. CDR3 region: CASSLGGPNSGNTIYF. The CDR3 DNA reads as TGTGCCAGCAGCTTAGGAGGCCCCAACTCTGGAAACACCATATATTTT. The variable domain in full, with the rest retrieved from reference TRBV7-8 and TRBJ1-3, is GAGVSQSPRYKVAKRGQDVALRCDPISGHVSLFWYQQALGQGPEFLTYFQNEAQLDKSGLPSDRFFAERPEGSVSTLKIQRTQQEDSAVYLCASSLGGPNSGNTIYFGEGSWLTVV.

This clonotype has ten or more counts. The chain joins TRBV20-1 to TRBJ1-5; D unclear. The CDR3 covers 13 residues. Germline-derived CDR1 and CDR2 are DFQATT and SNEGSKA (reference sequence). Between the trimmed V and J ends, which lost 5 bases and 2 bases, there was a span of 10 bases. The CDR3 protein is CSAAQEGNQPQHF. The CDR3 DNA reads TGCAGTGCTGCGCAGGAGGGCAATCAGCCCCAGCATTTT.

This clonotype was observed at least ten times. V usage is TRBV10-3 and J usage is TRBJ1-1, with a weak D call TRBD1 (6 bases). The V gene's germline CDR1 is ENHRY and CDR2 SYGVKD. The CDR3 contains 13 residues. V was pared by 9 bases and J by 6 bases, with 17 bases between. The CDR3 sequence is CAIEDRGGAEAFF. CDR3 bases: TGTGCCATAGAAGACCGTGGGGGCGCTGAAGCTTTCTTT.

This clonotype was recorded a few times. The V call is TRBV4-1, the J call TRBJ2-7; 8 bases match TRBD2. Losses at the gene ends were 5 bases for V and 6 bases for J; bases not matched to a gene: 3. The CDR3 spans 12 residues. CDR1 and CDR2 (germline): MGHRA, YSYEKL. CDR3 coding DNA: TGCGCCAGCAGCTTCGGGACTAGCGAGCAGTACTTC. This codes for CASSFGTSEQYF.

This clonotype showed up just a few times. This chain uses TRBV6-1 with TRBJ1-5, with a weak D call TRBD1 (5 bases). Trimming removed 1 base at V and 4 bases at J, with 14 bases between. The V gene's germline CDR1 is MNHNS and CDR2 SASEGT. The CDR3 covers 16 residues. The CDR3: CASSEEGFGANQPQHF. As DNA, the CDR3 is TGTGCCAGCAGTGAAGAGGGTTTTGGGGCAAATCAGCCCCAGCATTTT.

This clonotype was seen at least ten times. This chain's CDR3 is CASSPWLDQPQHF. CDR3 DNA: TGTGCCAGCAGCCCTTGGTTAGATCAGCCCCAGCATTTT. V and J are TRBV6-5 and TRBJ1-5; no firm D call. The germline V gene encodes CDR1 MNHEY and CDR2 SVGAGI. The CDR3 sequence is 13 residues long. The V end was cut by 6 bases, the J end by 5 bases, with 11 bases between.

The chain carries TRBV12-3 or TRBV12-4 and TRBJ1-2; no clear D. V lost 8 bases, J lost 1 base, and 8 bases lay in between. The CDR3 is 12 residues long. The CDR3 DNA follows: TGTGCCAGCTCAAGCCGTAACTATGGCTACACCTTC. As protein: CASSSRNYGYTF.

This clonotype was detected many times. The rearrangement links TRBV7-6 to TRBJ2-7, with D possibly being TRBD1 (6 bases). The CDR3 is 14 amino acids. Per the germline V gene, CDR1 is SGHVS and CDR2 is FNYEAQ. V lost 1 base and J lost 3, with 10 bases in between. The CDR3 DNA reads as TGTGCCAGCAGCTTAGAACAGGGTCGCTACGAGCAGTACTTC. Amino acids: CASSLEQGRYEQYF.

Worth noting for this clonotype: A read error is possible here, since a much larger clone lies one base away. This sequence joins TRBV7-9 and TRBJ2-5, with D tentatively TRBD2 (6 bases). V was cut by 4 bases and J by 8 bases, with 20 bases left in between. The CDR3 has 15 amino acids. Germline V gene sequence: CDR1 SEHNR, CDR2 FQNEAQ (reference sequence). CDR3 protein: CASSSLKGGGDTQYF. The CDR3 nucleotides are TGTGCCAGCAGCTCCTTGAAGGGAGGCGGGGATACCCAGTACTTC.